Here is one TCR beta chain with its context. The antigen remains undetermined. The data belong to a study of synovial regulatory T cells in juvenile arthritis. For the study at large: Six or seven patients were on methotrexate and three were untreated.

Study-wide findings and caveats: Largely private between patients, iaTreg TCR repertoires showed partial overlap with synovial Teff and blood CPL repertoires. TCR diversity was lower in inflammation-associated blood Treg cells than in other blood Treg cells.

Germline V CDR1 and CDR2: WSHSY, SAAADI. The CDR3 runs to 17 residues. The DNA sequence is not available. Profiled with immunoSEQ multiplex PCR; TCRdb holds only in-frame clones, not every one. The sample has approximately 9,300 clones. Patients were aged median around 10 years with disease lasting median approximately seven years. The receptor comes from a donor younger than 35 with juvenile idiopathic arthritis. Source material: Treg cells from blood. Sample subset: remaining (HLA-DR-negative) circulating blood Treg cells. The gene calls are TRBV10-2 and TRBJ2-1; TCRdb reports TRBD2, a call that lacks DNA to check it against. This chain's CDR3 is CASSDPQGRVVYNEQFF.